What follows describes a single T cell receptor beta chain. As yet, its antigen is unknown. CD4+ T cells specific for antigen were expanded with viral peptide pools by the ViraFEST assay before sequencing. After roughly eleven days in culture, the CD4+ T cells were isolated. PCR confirmed that the person was infected with SARS-CoV-2 between March and December 2020. Two-dose vaccination with either BNT162b2 or mRNA-1273 was given to the participants. Produced via immunoSEQ multiplex PCR; TCRdb's table is partial and in-frame only. The sample consists of 14,000 or so clones, over 60% of them appearing once. V lost 2 bases, J lost 5 bases, and 7 bases stayed unmatched. This CDR3 is built from 15 residues. CDR1 is ENHRY, CDR2 SYGVKD, per germline. This specimen belongs to a study of vaccination effects on CD4 cells after COVID-19. Broader study findings: Post-vaccine spike-reactive clones in convalescents were mainly new vaccine-induced clones.

This sequence originates from a human donor who had a prior SARS-CoV-2 infection. The specimen comprised CD4+ T cells from PBMCs cultured with SARS-CoV-2 spike peptides, sampled after COVID-19 vaccination. The chain joins TRBV10-3 to TRBJ2-7; 9 positions match TRBD1. The CDR3 DNA follows: TGTGCCATCAGTGAGCGGGGGACAGGGATCGACGAGCAGTACTTC. Amino acid sequence: CAISERGTGIDEQYF.